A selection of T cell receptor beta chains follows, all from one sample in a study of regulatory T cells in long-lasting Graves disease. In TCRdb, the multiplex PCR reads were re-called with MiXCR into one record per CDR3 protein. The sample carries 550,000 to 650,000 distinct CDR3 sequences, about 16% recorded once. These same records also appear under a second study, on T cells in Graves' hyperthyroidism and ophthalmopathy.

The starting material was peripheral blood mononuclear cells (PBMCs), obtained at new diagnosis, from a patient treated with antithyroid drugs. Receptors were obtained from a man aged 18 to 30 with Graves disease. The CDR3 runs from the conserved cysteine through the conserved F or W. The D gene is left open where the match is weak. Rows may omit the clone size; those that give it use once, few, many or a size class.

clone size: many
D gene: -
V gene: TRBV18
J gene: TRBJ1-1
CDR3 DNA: TGTGCCAGCAGTCCCACGGGGGGGGGCACTGAAGCTTTCTTT
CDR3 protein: CASSPTGGGTEAFF

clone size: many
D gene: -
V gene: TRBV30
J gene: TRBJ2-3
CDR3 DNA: TGTGCCTCAACTGCTAGCACAGATACGCAGTATTTT
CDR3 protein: CASTASTDTQYF

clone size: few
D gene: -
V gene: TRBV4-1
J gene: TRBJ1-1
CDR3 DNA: TGCGCCAGCAGCCAAGAGGGGGCAGGGGTAATTGCTTTCTTT
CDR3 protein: CASSQEGAGVIAFF

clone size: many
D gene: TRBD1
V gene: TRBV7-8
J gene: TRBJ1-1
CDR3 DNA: TGTGCCAGCAGCGGCCGGACAGGGGTGGGGACTGAAGCTTTCTTT
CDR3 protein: CASSGRTGVGTEAFF

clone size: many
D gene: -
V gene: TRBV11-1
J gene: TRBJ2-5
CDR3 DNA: TGTGCTTCGGGTAGGATTGGGCCGGGGGAGACCCAGTACTTC
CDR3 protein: CASGRIGPGETQYF

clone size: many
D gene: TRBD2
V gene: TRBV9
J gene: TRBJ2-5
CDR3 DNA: TGTGCCAGCAGCCTAGGAGCGGGAGTTAGCCAAGAGACCCAGTACTTC
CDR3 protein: CASSLGAGVSQETQYF

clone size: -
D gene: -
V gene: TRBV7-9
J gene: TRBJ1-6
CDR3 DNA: TGTGCCAGCAGCCCGTGGGACACCTATAATTCACCCCTCCACTTT
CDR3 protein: CASSPWDTYNSPLHF

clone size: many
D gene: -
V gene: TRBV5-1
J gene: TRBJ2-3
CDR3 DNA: TGCGCCAGCACCACCGGGACGGGTCTGGATACGCAGTATTTT
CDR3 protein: CASTTGTGLDTQYF

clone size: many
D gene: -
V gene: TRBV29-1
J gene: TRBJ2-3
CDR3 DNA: TGCAGCGTTCCTCAGGGGTCAGATACGCAGTATTTT
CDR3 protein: CSVPQGSDTQYF

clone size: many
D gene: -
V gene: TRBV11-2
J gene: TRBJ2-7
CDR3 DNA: TGTGCCAGCAGCTTAGCGACACCTTACGAGCAGTACTTC
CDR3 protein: CASSLATPYEQYF

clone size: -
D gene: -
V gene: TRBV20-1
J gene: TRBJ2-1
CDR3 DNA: TGCAGTGCTAGAGCAGAACTCAATGAGCAGTTCTTC
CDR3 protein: CSARAELNEQFF

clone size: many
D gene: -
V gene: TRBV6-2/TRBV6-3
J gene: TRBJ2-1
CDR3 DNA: TGTGCCAGCAGTGAAGTAAGCCGCAGTGAGCAGTTCTTC
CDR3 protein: CASSEVSRSEQFF

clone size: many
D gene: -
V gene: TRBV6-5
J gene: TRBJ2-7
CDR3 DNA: TGTGCCAGCAGTTACGGCCAGGGCGTTGGCTACGAGCAGTACTTC
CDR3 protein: CASSYGQGVGYEQYF

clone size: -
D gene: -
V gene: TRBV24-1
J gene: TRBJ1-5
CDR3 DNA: TGTGCCACCAGTGATTCATCGGATAATCAGCCCCAGCATTTT
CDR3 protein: CATSDSSDNQPQHF

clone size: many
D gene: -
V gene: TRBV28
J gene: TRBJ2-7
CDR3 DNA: TGTGCCAGCAGGGGGGGGGCCGGACAGGACTACGAGCAGTACTTC
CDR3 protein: CASRGGAGQDYEQYF

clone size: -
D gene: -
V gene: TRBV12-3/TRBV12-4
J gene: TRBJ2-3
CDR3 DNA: TGTGCCAGCGGGCTCAAAGCCTACACAGATACGCAGTATTTT
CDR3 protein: CASGLKAYTDTQYF

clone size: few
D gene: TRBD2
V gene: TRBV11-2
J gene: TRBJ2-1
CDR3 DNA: TGTGCCAGCAGCTTAGATGGGGCTAGCGGGAGGCCCAAGCCCTCCTTC
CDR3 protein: CASSLDGASGRPKPSF